This TCR beta chain originates from a study of blood T cell repertoires in COVID-19. Libraries were prepared by immunoSEQ multiplex PCR; TCRdb keeps only in-frame clonotypes and omits some of them. The sample lists more than 300,000 clones, 70% to 90% occurring once. CDR1 and CDR2 from the germline V gene are MGHRA and YSYEKL. V was trimmed by 10 bases and J by 5 bases, leaving 9 bases between them. The CDR3 totals 11 residues. Participants had their cohort set by participant-reported clinical history. Recovery meant two consecutive negative NP/OP PCR tests, professional clearance, or resolved symptoms.

The TCR sequence derives from a man aged 30 to 39 who had recovered from COVID-19. The sequenced sample was PBMCs or T cells enriched from blood (not recorded which). This chain connects TRBV4-1 to TRBJ1-5; D ambiguous. CDR3 DNA sequence: TGCGCCACCGGTCAGGATCAGCCCCAGCATTTT. It encodes CATGQDQPQHF.